One sample yielded the 14 T cell receptor beta chains listed below, sequenced in a study of T cells in Graves' hyperthyroidism and ophthalmopathy. There were TCR beta CDR3 regions amplified from RNA transcripts. TCR CDR3 underwent first-round RT-PCR with the HTBI primer set. Each CDR3 protein is one row after TCRdb ran MiXCR on the multiplex PCR reads. The sample has around 760,000 distinct CDR3 sequences; around 40% are singletons. Sequencing input: blood. These receptors were collected from a woman between 40 and 50 years old with Graves' hyperthyroidism.

With regard to this clonotype: A read error is possible here, since a much larger clone lies one base away. The CDR3 region has the DNA TGTGCCAGCAGCTTAGGATCCGGACGGAATCAGCCCCAGCATTTT. Its protein is CASSLGSGRNQPQHF. The J gene is TRBJ1-5, the V gene TRBV7-9; D is ambiguous. This CDR3 has 15 residues. The V end was cut by 1 base, the J end by 4 bases, with 11 bases between. Germline CDR1 reads SEHNR; CDR2 reads FQNEAQ (reference sequence).

This clonotype has a count of ten or more. An end of the junction differs from the germline gene, which may be a read error. The rearrangement uses TRBV7-2 and TRBJ2-5; D might be TRBD1 (7 bases). Germline V gene data show CDR1 as SGHTA and CDR2 as FQGNSA. This CDR3 is 13 amino acids long. The CDR3 region has the DNA TGTGCTAGCAGCCCAGGGGGGCGGGAGACCCAGTACTTC. Translated: CASSPGGRETQYF.

This clonotype was found a few times. The chain joins TRBV5-4 to TRBJ1-1; possibly TRBD1 for D (6 bases). Trimming pared 0 bases from V and 0 bases from J, leaving 12 bases between. Germline assignment: CDR1 SGHNT and CDR2 YYREEE (reference sequence). This CDR3 is 16 amino acids long. CDR3 nucleotides: TGTGCCAGCAGCTTGGCAGGACAGAGCATGAACACTGAAGCTTTCTTT. Amino acid sequence: CASSLAGQSMNTEAFF.

The rearrangement joins TRBV2 to TRBJ1-1; possible D gene TRBD1, 6 bases. CDR3 length equals 13 residues. Germline CDR1 reads SNHLY; CDR2 reads FYNNEI. Trimming removed 9 bases from V and 3 bases from J, with 14 bases in between. CDR3 in DNA: TGTGCCAGTCAGACAGGAGAGCACACTGAAGCTTTCTTT. Its translation: CASQTGEHTEAFF.

In its sample, this clonotype was seen many times. The V gene is TRBV20-1, the J gene TRBJ1-1; possible D gene TRBD1, 5 bases. The CDR3 has 13 residues. Germline V gives CDR1 DFQATT, CDR2 SNEGSKA (reference sequence). V shed 6 bases and J shed 1 base, with 12 bases lying between them. CDR3 coding DNA: TGCAGTGCCCTAACTACAGGGAACACTGAAGCTTTCTTT. Translated, it gives CSALTTGNTEAFF.

This clonotype was counted many times. The chain recombines TRBV4-3 with TRBJ1-2, with D unresolved. The ends were cut back, 0 bases at V and 4 bases at J, with 9 bases in the middle. Germline lookup yields CDR1 LGHNA and CDR2 YSLEER. The CDR3 spans 14 residues. CDR3 amino acids: CASSQDEGIYGYTF. CDR3 nucleotides: TGCGCCAGCAGCCAAGATGAGGGAATCTATGGCTACACCTTC.

The sample holds a few counts of this clonotype. The genes are TRBV20-1 and TRBJ1-5; tentative D call: TRBD1 (6 bases). V lost 0 bases and J lost 6, with 24 bases in between. This CDR3 has 18 amino acids. From germline, CDR1 is DFQATT and CDR2 SNEGSKA (reference sequence). DNA for the CDR3: TGCAGTGCTAGAGATACAAAGAAGGGGGATCGCTGGGGTCAGCCCCAGCATTTT. Its translation: CSARDTKKGDRWGQPQHF.

This sequence joins TRBV10-2 and TRBJ1-6; D perhaps matches TRBD1 (6 bases). In germline, CDR1 is WSHSY, CDR2 SAAADI. The CDR3 loop spans 14 amino acids. Trimming cost V 3 bases and J 10 bases, with 13 bases left between them. CDR3 sequence: CASSESGVYSPLHF. In DNA, the CDR3 is TGCGCCAGCAGTGAATCAGGGGTTTACTCACCCCTCCACTTT.

The chain recombines TRBV7-9 with TRBJ2-1; D uncertain. In germline, CDR1 is SEHNR, CDR2 FQNEAQ (reference sequence). Trimming left V 8 bases short and J 5 bases short, with 10 bases between. The CDR3 is made up of 12 amino acids. CDR3 DNA: TGTGCCAGCGGTCGAGCTCACAATGAGCAGTTCTTC. It translates to CASGRAHNEQFF.

The CDR3 bases are TGTGCCAGCAGCTTAGGCCAACGGGGTGCCTACGAGCAGTACTTC. The encoded protein is CASSLGQRGAYEQYF. V and J are TRBV13 and TRBJ2-7; D might be TRBD2 (5 bases). Trimming took 0 bases from V and 2 from J, leaving 11 bases between them. The germline CDR1 and CDR2 sequences are PRHDT and FYEKMQ (reference sequence). The CDR3 is made up of 15 amino acids.

This clonotype was seen only a few times. The chain employs TRBV12-3 or TRBV12-4 and TRBJ1-5, with 8 bases lining up with TRBD1. The junction had 6 bases not matched to a gene; V was cut back by 8 bases and J by 0 bases. CDR3 length: 15 amino acids. CDR3: CASRDRLFSNQPQHF. CDR3 sequence (DNA): TGTGCCAGCCGGGACAGGCTATTTAGCAATCAGCCCCAGCATTTT.

The chain has TRBV2 and TRBJ2-7; 7 bases fit TRBD1. This CDR3 region has 15 residues. The ends lost 6 bases at V and 1 base at J; junction bases unmatched: 9. Per the germline V gene, CDR1 is SNHLY and CDR2 is FYNNEI. The CDR3 DNA reads as TGTGCCAGCAGCGATCTGAACAGGGGATCCTACGAGCAGTACTTC. This codes for CASSDLNRGSYEQYF.

For this clonotype: A much larger clone differs from this one at a single base, so this may be a read error. The chain is built from TRBV6-1 and TRBJ1-2; D is unclear. Germline values: CDR1 MNHNS, CDR2 SASEGT. The CDR3 loop spans 11 amino acids. Trimming cost V 6 bases and J 8 bases, with 10 bases left between them. CDR3: CASSPSQGYTF. CDR3 in DNA: TGTGCCAGCAGCCCCTCGCAAGGCTACACCTTC.

The gene calls are TRBV24-1 and TRBJ2-7; D remains unclear. V shed 1 base and J shed 6 bases, with 6 bases lying between them. The CDR3 has 12 amino acids. Germline CDR1 KGHDR, CDR2 SFDVKD. CDR3 protein: CATSDLWGEQYF. The CDR3, as DNA: TGTGCCACCAGTGATTTATGGGGCGAGCAGTACTTC.